The 8 T cell receptor beta chains presented below share a single source sample, sequenced in a study of OX40 agonist ivuxolimab in advanced cancers. Assay used: immunoSEQ multiplex PCR; TCRdb lists only in-frame clones, some missing. Counted here are 45,000 to 55,000 clones, 90% to 95% occurring once; the ten biggest clones make up less than 15%. This material consisted of CD4+ or CD8+ T cells sorted from blood, taken in a trial of the OX40 agonist ivuxolimab. All receptors come from an adult with an advanced solid tumor such as melanoma, head and neck, liver or kidney cancer.

The V call is TRBV27, the J call TRBJ2-1; 7 bases are shared with TRBD2. This CDR3 has 16 residues. The V gene end was trimmed by 6 bases and the J gene end by 1 base; junction bases not matched to a gene: 9. CDR1 and CDR2 from the germline V gene are MNHEY and SMNVEV (reference sequence). The CDR3 loop reads CASSPWAGASYNEQFF. Written as DNA, the CDR3 is TGTGCCAGCAGCCCCTGGGCGGGAGCTTCCTACAATGAGCAGTTCTTC.

The chain has TRBV28 and TRBJ2-2, with TRBD1 matching 7 bases. This CDR3 is 14 amino acids long. CDR1 and CDR2 from the germline V gene are MDHEN and SYDVKM. The V and J ends lost 5 bases and 7 bases, in that order; junction bases with no gene match: 7. The CDR3 region is CASSGRGRDGELFF. CDR3 sequence (DNA): TGTGCCAGCAGTGGCAGGGGGAGAGACGGGGAGCTGTTTTTT.

The chain carries TRBV27 and TRBJ2-5, with D perhaps matching TRBD1 (5 bases). The V end was cut by 5 bases, the J end by 5 bases, with 15 bases between. The CDR3 length is 14 residues. Germline CDR1 reads MNHEY; CDR2 reads SMNVEV (reference sequence). The CDR3 loop is CASSPGHPRETQYF. The CDR3 DNA reads TGTGCCAGCAGTCCCGGACATCCGAGGGAGACCCAGTACTTC.

The chain combines TRBV27 with TRBJ2-3, with 10 nucleotides matching TRBD2. The germline gives CDR1 MNHEY, CDR2 SMNVEV (reference sequence). Trimming removed 4 bases from V and 0 bases from J; junction bases left unmatched: 10. This CDR3 has 18 residues. CDR3: CASSSTLLAGVSTDTQYF. The CDR3 region has the DNA TGTGCCAGCAGTTCTACCTTGCTAGCGGGAGTTAGCACAGATACGCAGTATTTT.

The V call is TRBV10-3, the J call TRBJ2-1, with D possibly TRBD2 on 6 matching bases. Germline CDR1 ENHRY, CDR2 SYGVKD. Between the trimmed V and J ends, which lost 4 bases and 5 bases, there was a span of 15 bases. This CDR3 is built from 15 residues. The chain's CDR3 is CAISAGVAENNEQFF. The CDR3 nucleotides read TGTGCCATCAGTGCGGGGGTAGCGGAAAACAATGAGCAGTTCTTC.

Here the CDR3 DNA reads TGCGCCAGCAGCCAAGACCCAGCGGTCTCCTACGAGCAGTACTTC. Translating gives CASSQDPAVSYEQYF. The chain carries TRBV4-3 and TRBJ2-5; tentative D call: TRBD2 (5 bases). The J call could be wrong; TRBJ2-7 is a better fit for the DNA end. Germline values: CDR1 LGHNA, CDR2 YSLEER. The CDR3 spans 15 residues.

The chain combines TRBV19 with TRBJ1-1, with D possibly TRBD1 on 5 matching bases. Germline V gene sequence: CDR1 LNHDA, CDR2 SQIVND (reference sequence). The V gene lost 5 bases and the J gene lost 1 base, with 14 bases spanning the gap. The CDR3 spans 15 residues. CDR3 nucleotide sequence: TGTGCCAGTAGTCCTCGGGACGCTTGGAACACTGAAGCTTTCTTT. Translated, it gives CASSPRDAWNTEAFF.

The rearrangement uses TRBV11-3 and TRBJ1-1, with 7 bases aligning to TRBD1. The J segment lost 7 bases and the V segment lost 7 bases, leaving 9 bases of the junction unmatched. This CDR3 contains 13 residues. The germline V gene has CDR1 SGHNT and CDR2 YENEEA. The CDR3 bases are TGTGCCAGCACGCAGGGGGGGGTCAATGAAGCTTTCTTT. Its protein product is CASTQGGVNEAFF.